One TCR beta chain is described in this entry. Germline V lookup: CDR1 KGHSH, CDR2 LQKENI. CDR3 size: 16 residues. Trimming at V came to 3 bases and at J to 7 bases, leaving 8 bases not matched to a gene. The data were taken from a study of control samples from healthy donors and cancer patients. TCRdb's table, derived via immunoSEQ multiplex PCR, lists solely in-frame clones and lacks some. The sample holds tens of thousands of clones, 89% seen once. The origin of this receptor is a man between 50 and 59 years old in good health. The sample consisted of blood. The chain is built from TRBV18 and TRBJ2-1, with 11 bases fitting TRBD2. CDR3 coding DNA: TGTGCCAGCTCACCCTATAGCGGGGGGGCGTGGAATGAGCAGTTCTTC. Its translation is CASSPYSGGAWNEQFF.